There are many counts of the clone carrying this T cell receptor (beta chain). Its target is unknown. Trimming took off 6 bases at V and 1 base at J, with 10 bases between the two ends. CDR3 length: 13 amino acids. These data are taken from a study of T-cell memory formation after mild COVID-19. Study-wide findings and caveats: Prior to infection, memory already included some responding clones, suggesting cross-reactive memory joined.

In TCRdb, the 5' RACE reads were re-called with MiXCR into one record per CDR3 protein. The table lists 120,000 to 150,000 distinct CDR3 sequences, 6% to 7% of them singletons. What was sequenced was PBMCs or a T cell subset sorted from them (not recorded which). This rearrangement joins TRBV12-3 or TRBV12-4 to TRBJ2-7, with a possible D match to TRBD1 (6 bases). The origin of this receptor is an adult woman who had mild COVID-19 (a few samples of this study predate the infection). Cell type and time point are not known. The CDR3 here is CASSPTGSYEQYF. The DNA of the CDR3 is TGTGCCAGCAGCCCCACAGGGTCCTACGAGCAGTACTTC.